This T cell receptor beta chain was observed in a study of blood T cell repertoires in COVID-19. Overall study: Researchers got acute and convalescent COVID-19 samples from the United States, Italy and Spain.

Libraries were prepared by immunoSEQ multiplex PCR; TCRdb keeps only in-frame clonotypes and omits some of them. The table records 350,000 to 450,000 clones, approximately 90% of them present only once. Trimming left V 4 bases short and J 0 bases short, with 14 bases between. Germline CDR1 is SGHNT and CDR2 is YYREEE (reference sequence). CDR3 length: 16 amino acids. The rearrangement joins TRBV5-4 to TRBJ1-3; weak D call: TRBD1 (6 bases). The TCR sequence derives from a woman in her forties with COVID-19, enrolled during active disease. The specimen sequenced was peripheral blood. CDR3 in DNA: TGTGCCAGCAGCCTCGCAGGGGCCAACTCTGGAAACACCATATATTTT. Residues: CASSLAGANSGNTIYF.